These T cell receptor beta chains were read from a single sample in a study of T cells in Graves' hyperthyroidism and ophthalmopathy. TCRdb reprocessed the multiplex PCR reads with MiXCR, giving one entry per CDR3 protein. The table shows 94,000 or so distinct CDR3 sequences, with roughly 56% occurring only once. Sequencing was done on a sample of blood. The receptor source for this set is a woman in her forties with Graves' hyperthyroidism. Each CDR3 is given with its conserved first and last residue. Not every row has a clone size; where given, it reads once, few, many or a size class.

J: TRBJ1-1; V: TRBV7-2; size: medium-sized; CDR3: CASSRDGNRNTEAFF
J: TRBJ2-2; V: TRBV7-2; size: many; CDR3: CASSFIAGVGTGELFF
J: TRBJ1-5; V: TRBV2; size: few; CDR3: CASTRRSEQPQHF
J: TRBJ2-3; V: TRBV10-3; size: many; CDR3: CAIRGAQEADTQYF
J: TRBJ1-5; V: TRBV7-9; size: NA; CDR3: CASSSPDGNQPQHF
J: TRBJ2-5; V: TRBV29-1; size: many; CDR3: CSVGDPETQYF
J: TRBJ1-1; V: TRBV7-8; size: few; CDR3: CASSLEGQNTEAFF
J: TRBJ2-5; V: TRBV7-2; size: many; CDR3: CASSPLRETQYF
J: TRBJ1-2; V: TRBV7-8; size: many; CDR3: CASSSTGDGYGYTF
J: TRBJ1-2; V: TRBV12-3/TRBV12-4; size: many; CDR3: CASKRGQGAWGYTF
J: TRBJ1-1; V: TRBV15; size: NA; CDR3: CATSTRGQGRSEAFF